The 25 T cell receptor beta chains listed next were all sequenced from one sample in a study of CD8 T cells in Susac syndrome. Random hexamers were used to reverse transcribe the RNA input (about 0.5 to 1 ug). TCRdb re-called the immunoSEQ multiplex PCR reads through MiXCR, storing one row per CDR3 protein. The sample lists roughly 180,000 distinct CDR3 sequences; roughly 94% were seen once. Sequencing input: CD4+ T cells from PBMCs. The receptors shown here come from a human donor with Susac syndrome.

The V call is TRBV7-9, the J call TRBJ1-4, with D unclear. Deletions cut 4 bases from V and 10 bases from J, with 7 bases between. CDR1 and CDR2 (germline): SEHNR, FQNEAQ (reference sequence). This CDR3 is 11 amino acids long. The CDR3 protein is CASSSTRKLFF. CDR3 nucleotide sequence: TGTGCCAGCAGCTCCACCCGAAAACTGTTTTTT.

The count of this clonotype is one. CDR3 DNA: TGTGCCAGCAGTGAAGTGTGGCAGGGGTACGAGCAGTACTTC. It codes for CASSEVWQGYEQYF. The V and J genes are TRBV2 and TRBJ2-7; D might be TRBD1 (6 bases). V was trimmed by 1 base and J by 4 bases, leaving 11 bases between them. The CDR3 consists of 14 residues. Germline assignment: CDR1 SNHLY and CDR2 FYNNEI.

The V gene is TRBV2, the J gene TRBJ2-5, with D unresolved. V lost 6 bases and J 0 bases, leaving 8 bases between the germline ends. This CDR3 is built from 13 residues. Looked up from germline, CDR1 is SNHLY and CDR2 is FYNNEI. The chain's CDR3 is CASSSLYQETQYF. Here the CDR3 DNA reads TGTGCCAGCAGCAGCCTCTACCAAGAGACCCAGTACTTC.

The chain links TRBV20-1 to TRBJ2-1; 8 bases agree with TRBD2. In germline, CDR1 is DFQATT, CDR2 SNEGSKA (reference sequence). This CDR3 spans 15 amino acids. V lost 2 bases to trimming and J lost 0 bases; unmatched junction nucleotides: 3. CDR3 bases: TGCAGTGCTAGACCCCGGGAGGGCTCCTACAATGAGCAGTTCTTC. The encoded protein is CSARPREGSYNEQFF.

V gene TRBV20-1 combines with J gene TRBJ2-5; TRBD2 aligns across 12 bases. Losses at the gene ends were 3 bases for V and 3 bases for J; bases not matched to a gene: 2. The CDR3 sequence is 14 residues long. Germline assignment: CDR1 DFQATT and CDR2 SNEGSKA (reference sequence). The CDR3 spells CSASSSGREETQYF. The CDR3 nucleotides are TGCAGTGCTAGTTCTAGCGGGAGGGAAGAGACCCAGTACTTC.

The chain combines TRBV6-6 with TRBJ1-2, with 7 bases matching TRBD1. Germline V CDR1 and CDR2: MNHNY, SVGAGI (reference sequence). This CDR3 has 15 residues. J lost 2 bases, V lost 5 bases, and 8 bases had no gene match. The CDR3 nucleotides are TGTGCCAGCAGTCGAAGGACAGGAGACAACTATGGCTACACCTTC. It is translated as CASSRRTGDNYGYTF.

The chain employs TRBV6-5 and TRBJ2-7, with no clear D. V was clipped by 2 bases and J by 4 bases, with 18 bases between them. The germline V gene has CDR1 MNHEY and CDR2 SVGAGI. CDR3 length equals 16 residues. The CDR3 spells CASSYDRLARQYEQYF. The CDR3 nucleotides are TGTGCCAGCAGTTACGATCGCTTGGCTCGACAATACGAGCAGTACTTC.

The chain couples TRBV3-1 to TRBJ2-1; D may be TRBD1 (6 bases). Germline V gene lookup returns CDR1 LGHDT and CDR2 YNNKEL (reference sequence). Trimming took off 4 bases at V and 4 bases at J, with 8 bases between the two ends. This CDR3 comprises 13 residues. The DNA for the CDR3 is TGTGCCAGCAGCCGTGGACAGTACAATGAGCAGTTCTTC. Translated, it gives CASSRGQYNEQFF.

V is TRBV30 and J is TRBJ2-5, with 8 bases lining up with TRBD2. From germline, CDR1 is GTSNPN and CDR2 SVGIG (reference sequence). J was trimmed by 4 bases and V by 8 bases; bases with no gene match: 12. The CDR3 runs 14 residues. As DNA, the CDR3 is TGTGCCGGCCGGGAGCGGGAGTTCGGAGAGACCCAGTACTTC. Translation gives CAGREREFGETQYF. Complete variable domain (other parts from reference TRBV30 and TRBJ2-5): SQTIHQWPATLVQPVGSPLSLECTVEGTSNPNLYWYRQAAGRGLQLLFYSVGIGQISSEVPQNLSASRPQDRQFILSSKKLLLSDSGFYLCAGREREFGETQYFGPGTRLLVL.

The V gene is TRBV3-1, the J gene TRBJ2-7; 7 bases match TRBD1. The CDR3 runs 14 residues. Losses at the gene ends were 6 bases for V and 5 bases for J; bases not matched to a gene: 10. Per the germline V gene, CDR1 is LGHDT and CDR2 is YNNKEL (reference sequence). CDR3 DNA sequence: TGTGCCAGCAGACGAGGGGGCAGTGTCGACGAGCAGTACTTC. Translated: CASRRGGSVDEQYF.

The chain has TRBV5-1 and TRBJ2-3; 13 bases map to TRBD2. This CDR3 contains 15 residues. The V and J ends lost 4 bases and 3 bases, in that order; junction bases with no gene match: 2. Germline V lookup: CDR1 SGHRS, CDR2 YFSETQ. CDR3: CASSAGLAGTDTQYF. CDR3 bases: TGCGCCAGCAGCGCGGGACTAGCGGGGACAGATACGCAGTATTTT.

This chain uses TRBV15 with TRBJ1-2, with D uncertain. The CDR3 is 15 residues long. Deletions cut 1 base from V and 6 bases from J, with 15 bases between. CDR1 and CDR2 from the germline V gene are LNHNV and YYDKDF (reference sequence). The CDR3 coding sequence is TGTGCCACCAGCAGAGGTCCGAGGGCGCATGATGGCTACACCTTC. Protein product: CATSRGPRAHDGYTF.

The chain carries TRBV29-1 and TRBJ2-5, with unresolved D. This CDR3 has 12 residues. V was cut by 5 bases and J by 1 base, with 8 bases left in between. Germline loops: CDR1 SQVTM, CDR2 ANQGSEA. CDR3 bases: TGCAGCGTTTGTGACGTCCAAGAGACCCAGTACTTC. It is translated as CSVCDVQETQYF.

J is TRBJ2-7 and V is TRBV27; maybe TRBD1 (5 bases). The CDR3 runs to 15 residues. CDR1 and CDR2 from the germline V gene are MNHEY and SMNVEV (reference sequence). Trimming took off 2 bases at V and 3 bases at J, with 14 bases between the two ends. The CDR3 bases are TGTGCCAGCAGTTTAGAATCAGGGCAGGGCTACGAGCAGTACTTC. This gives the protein CASSLESGQGYEQYF.

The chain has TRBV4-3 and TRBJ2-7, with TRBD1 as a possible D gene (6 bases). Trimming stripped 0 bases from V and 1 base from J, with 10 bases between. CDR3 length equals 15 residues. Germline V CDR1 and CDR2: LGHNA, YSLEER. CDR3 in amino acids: CASSQDLGGSYEQYF. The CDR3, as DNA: TGCGCCAGCAGCCAAGATCTAGGGGGTTCCTACGAGCAGTACTTC.

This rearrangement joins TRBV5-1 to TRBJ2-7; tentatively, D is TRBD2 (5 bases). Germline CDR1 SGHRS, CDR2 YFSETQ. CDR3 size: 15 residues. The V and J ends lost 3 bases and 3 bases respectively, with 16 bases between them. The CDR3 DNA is TGCGCCAGCAGCTCCTCCGGGGTTGGGCGCTACGAGCAGTACTTC. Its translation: CASSSSGVGRYEQYF.

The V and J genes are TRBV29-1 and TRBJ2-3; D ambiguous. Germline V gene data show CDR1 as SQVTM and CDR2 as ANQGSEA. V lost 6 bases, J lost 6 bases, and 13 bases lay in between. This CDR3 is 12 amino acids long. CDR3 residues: CSVRETEDTQYF. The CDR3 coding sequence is TGCAGCGTCCGTGAGACTGAGGATACGCAGTATTTT.

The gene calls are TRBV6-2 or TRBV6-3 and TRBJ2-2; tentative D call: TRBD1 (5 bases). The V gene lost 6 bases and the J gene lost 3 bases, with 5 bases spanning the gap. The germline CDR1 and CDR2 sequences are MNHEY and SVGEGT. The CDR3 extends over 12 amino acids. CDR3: CASRQDTGELFF. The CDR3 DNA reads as TGTGCCAGCAGACAGGACACCGGGGAGCTGTTTTTT.

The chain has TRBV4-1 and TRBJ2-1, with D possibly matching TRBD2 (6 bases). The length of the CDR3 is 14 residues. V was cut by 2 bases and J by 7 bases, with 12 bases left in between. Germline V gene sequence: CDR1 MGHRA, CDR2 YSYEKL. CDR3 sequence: CASSQPAGRNEQFF. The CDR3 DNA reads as TGCGCCAGCAGCCAACCAGCGGGCCGGAATGAGCAGTTCTTC.

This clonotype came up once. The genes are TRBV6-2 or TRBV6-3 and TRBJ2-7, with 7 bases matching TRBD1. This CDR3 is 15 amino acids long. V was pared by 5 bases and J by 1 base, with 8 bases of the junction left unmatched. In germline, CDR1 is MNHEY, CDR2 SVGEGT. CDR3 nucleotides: TGTGCCAGCAGTCCTCGGGACAGTAGTTCCTACGAGCAGTACTTC. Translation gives CASSPRDSSSYEQYF.

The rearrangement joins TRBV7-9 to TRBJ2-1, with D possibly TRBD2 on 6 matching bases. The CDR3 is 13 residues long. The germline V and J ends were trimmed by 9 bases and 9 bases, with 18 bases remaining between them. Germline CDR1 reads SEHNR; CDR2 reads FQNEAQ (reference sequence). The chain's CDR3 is CASWKEGLTEQFF. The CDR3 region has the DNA TGTGCCAGTTGGAAGGAGGGCCTTACTGAGCAGTTCTTC.

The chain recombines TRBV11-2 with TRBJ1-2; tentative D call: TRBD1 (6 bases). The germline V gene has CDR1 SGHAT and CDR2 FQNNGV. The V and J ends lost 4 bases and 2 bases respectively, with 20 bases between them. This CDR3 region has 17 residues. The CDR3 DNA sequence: TGTGCCAGCAGCTCCTACCCCCGGACAGATACAAACTATGGCTACACCTTC. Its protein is CASSSYPRTDTNYGYTF.

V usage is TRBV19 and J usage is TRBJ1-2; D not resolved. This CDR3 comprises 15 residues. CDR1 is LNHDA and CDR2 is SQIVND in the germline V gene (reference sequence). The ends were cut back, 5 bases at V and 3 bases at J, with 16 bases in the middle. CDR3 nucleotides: TGTGCCAGTAGTGGCGGACGCTCGAGGGACTATGGCTACACCTTC. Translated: CASSGGRSRDYGYTF.

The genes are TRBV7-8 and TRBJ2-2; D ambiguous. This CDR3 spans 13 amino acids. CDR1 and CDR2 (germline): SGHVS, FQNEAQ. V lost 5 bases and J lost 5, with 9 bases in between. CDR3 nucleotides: TGTGCCAGCAGCCGTACGAGTACCGGGGAGCTGTTTTTT. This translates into CASSRTSTGELFF.

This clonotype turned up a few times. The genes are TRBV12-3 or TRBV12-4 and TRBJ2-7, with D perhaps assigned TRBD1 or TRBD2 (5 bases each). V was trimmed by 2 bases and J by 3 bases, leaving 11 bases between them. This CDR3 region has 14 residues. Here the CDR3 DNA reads TGTGCCAGCAGTTTACTGGGGGAAGGCTACGAGCAGTACTTC. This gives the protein CASSLLGEGYEQYF.